This note documents a single T cell receptor (beta chain) sequence. The data stem from a study of blood T cell repertoires in COVID-19. The CDR3 loop spans 12 amino acids. Trimming removed 2 bases from V and 6 bases from J, with 8 bases in between. Germline V gives CDR1 SNHLY, CDR2 FYNNEI. Sequencing used immunoSEQ multiplex PCR; TCRdb keeps in-frame clones, though not all of them. The sample has approximately 85,000 clones, 86% seen once. The TCR originated in a middle-aged man with active or convalescent COVID-19. Sequenced: peripheral blood. The chain joins TRBV2 to TRBJ2-7; D remains ambiguous. This CDR3 is CASSEPPSEQYF. The CDR3 bases are TGTGCCAGCAGTGAACCTCCTTCCGAGCAGTACTTC.